The 9 T cell receptor beta chains below all came from one sample that was sequenced in a study of blood T cell repertoires in COVID-19. The table came from immunoSEQ multiplex PCR; TCRdb's copy has only in-frame clones and leaves some out. Found here are some 200,000 clones, 65% to 90% of them singletons; the top ten hold 2.4%. Sequenced input: peripheral blood. The receptors were sampled from a woman between 65 and 79 years old with COVID-19, enrolled during active disease.

By frequency in the sample, this clone is medium-sized. The gene calls are TRBV2 and TRBJ2-1, with 9 bases matching TRBD2. The CDR3 is 14 residues long. Germline loops: CDR1 SNHLY, CDR2 FYNNEI. The V and J ends lost 8 bases and 5 bases, in that order; junction bases with no gene match: 7. The CDR3 sequence is CASGGLASDNEQFF. For the CDR3, the DNA is TGTGCCAGCGGGGGACTAGCCTCAGACAATGAGCAGTTCTTC.

The DNA for the CDR3 is TGTGCCAGTAGTCGGACAGGGGCAGGTCTAGGTACTAATGAAAAACTGTTTTTT. This translates into CASSRTGAGLGTNEKLFF. V is TRBV19 and J is TRBJ1-4; 9 bases fit TRBD1. CDR1 is LNHDA and CDR2 is SQIVND in the germline V gene (reference sequence). Trimming removed 5 bases from V and 2 bases from J; junction bases left unmatched: 12. CDR3 length: 18 residues.

The chain carries TRBV18 and TRBJ1-2, with 8 positions matching TRBD1. The CDR3 consists of 14 residues. Germline CDR1 reads KGHSH; CDR2 reads LQKENI. Trimming took 3 bases from V and 8 from J; bases not matched to a gene: 8. The CDR3 bases are TGTGCCAGCTCACCCCTGAACCAGGGGGCCGGCTACACCTTC. Amino acids: CASSPLNQGAGYTF.

The chain carries TRBV10-3 and TRBJ1-4, with D perhaps matching TRBD1 (5 bases). CDR1 is ENHRY, CDR2 SYGVKD, per germline. This CDR3 region has 16 residues. V was cut by 3 bases and J by 0 bases, with 11 bases left in between. The CDR3 DNA reads TGTGCCATCAGTGAAGGGGCGGCCACAACTAATGAAAAACTGTTTTTT. Amino acids: CAISEGAATTNEKLFF.

This clone was counted only a few times. The V gene is TRBV20-1, the J gene TRBJ2-1, with D uncertain. CDR3 length: 10 amino acids. Germline CDR1 DFQATT, CDR2 SNEGSKA (reference sequence). In nucleotides, the CDR3 is TGCCATACGCGAGAAAATGAGCAGTTCTTC. This translates into CHTRENEQFF.

The chain uses TRBV5-6 and TRBJ1-1, with D possibly TRBD1 on 5 matching bases. Germline-derived CDR1 and CDR2 are SGHDT and YYEEEE. The CDR3 loop spans 14 amino acids. Trimming took off 4 bases at V and 7 bases at J, with 17 bases between the two ends. The CDR3 reads CASSAGRVRGEAFF. The CDR3 DNA reads as TGTGCCAGCAGCGCGGGACGGGTGAGGGGTGAAGCTTTCTTT.

This clone has only one observation. The chain uses TRBV9 and TRBJ2-3, with TRBD2 identical over 8 bases. After removal of 8 bases from V and 4 bases from J, the junction contained 6 bases not matched to a gene. Germline V gene data show CDR1 as SGDLS and CDR2 as YYNGEE. The CDR3 has 13 amino acids. This CDR3 is CARHRGGADTQYF. CDR3 bases: TGTGCCAGACACCGGGGGGGGGCAGATACGCAGTATTTT.

The CDR3 loop reads CASSPGILGEKLFF. In DNA form, the CDR3 reads TGTGCCAGCAGCCCGGGGATCCTCGGCGAAAAACTGTTTTTT. J is TRBJ1-4 and V is TRBV7-2; D is undetermined. The germline V and J ends were trimmed by 5 bases and 8 bases, with 15 bases remaining between them. Germline CDR1 is SGHTA and CDR2 is FQGNSA. This CDR3 has 14 residues. The whole variable domain, filled in from reference TRBV7-2 and TRBJ1-4, reads GAGVSQSPSNKVTEKGKDVELRCDPISGHTALYWYRQSLGQGLEFLIYFQGNSAPDKSGLPSDRFSAERTGGSVSTLTIQRTQQEDSAVYLCASSPGILGEKLFFGSGTQLSVL.

V gene TRBV3-1 (or the pseudogene TRBV3-2) combines with J gene TRBJ1-2, with 7 bases matching TRBD1. Trimming cost V 4 bases and J 1 base; bases outside gene matches: 9. From germline, CDR1 is LGHDT and CDR2 YNNKEL (reference sequence). The CDR3 consists of 16 residues. The CDR3 spells CASSPFDRAYNYGYTF. The CDR3 DNA follows: TGTGCCAGCAGCCCATTCGACAGGGCCTATAACTATGGCTACACCTTC.